Sequencing of this TCR beta chain was carried out in a study of T cells in Graves' hyperthyroidism and ophthalmopathy. Overall study: Peripheral blood was collected at initial diagnosis, before any treatment.

The authors took PBMCs from about 9.5 ml fresh peripheral blood. Template material for amplifying TCR beta CDR3 regions consisted of RNA transcripts. The study used the HTBI primer set for a first-round RT-PCR of the TCR CDR3. MiXCR, applied by TCRdb to the multiplex PCR reads, yields one record per CDR3 protein. Seen here are roughly 840,000 distinct CDR3 sequences, over 35% observed once, and the top ten hold about 9%. The CDR3 runs to 15 residues. V lost 0 bases to trimming and J lost 7 bases, with 12 bases between them. The germline V gene has CDR1 MNHEY and CDR2 SVGEGT. This chain joins TRBV6-2 or TRBV6-3 and TRBJ1-4; D gene ambiguous. Sequencing was carried out using blood. The clonotype was recovered from a man younger than 35 with Graves' hyperthyroidism. The CDR3 loop is CASSYSTDSGEKLFF. As DNA, the CDR3 is TGTGCCAGCAGTTACTCGACGGATAGCGGTGAAAAACTGTTTTTT.